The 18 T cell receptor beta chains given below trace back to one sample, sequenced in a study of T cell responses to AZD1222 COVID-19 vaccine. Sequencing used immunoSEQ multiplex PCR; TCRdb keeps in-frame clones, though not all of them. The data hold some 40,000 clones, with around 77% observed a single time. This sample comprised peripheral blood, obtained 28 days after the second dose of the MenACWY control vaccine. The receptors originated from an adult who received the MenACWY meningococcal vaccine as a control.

CDR3 sequence reads: CASSQFQKSSGNTIYF. The CDR3 DNA is TGTGCCAGCAGCCAATTCCAGAAGAGCTCTGGAAACACCATATATTTT. This sequence joins TRBV3-1 (or the pseudogene TRBV3-2) and TRBJ1-3; no clear D. Trimming left V 2 bases short and J 0 bases short, with 11 bases between. The CDR3 consists of 16 residues. Germline lookup yields CDR1 LGHDT and CDR2 YNNKEL (reference sequence).

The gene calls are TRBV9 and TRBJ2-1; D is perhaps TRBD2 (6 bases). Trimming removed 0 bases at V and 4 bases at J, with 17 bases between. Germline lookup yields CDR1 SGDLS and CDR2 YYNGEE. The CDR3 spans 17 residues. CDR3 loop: CASSVEPGLGSYNEQFF. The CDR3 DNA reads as TGTGCCAGCAGCGTAGAACCGGGACTGGGTTCTTACAATGAGCAGTTCTTC.

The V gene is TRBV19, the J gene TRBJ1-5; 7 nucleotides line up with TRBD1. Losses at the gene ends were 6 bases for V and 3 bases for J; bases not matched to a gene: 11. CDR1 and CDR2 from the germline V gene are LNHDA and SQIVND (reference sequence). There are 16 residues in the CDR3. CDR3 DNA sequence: TGTGCCAGTAGAATTGACAGGGATGTGGACAATCAGCCCCAGCATTTT. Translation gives CASRIDRDVDNQPQHF.

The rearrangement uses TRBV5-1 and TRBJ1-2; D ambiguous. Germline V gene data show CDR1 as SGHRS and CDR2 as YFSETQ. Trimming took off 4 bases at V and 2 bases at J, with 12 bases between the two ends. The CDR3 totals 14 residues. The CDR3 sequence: CASSGGSLNYGYTF. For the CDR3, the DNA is TGCGCCAGCAGCGGAGGCAGCTTGAACTATGGCTACACCTTC.

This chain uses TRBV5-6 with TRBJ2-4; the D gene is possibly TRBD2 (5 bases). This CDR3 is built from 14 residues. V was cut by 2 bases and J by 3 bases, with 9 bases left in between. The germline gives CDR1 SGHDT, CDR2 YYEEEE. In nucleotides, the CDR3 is TGTGCCAGCAGCTTTGCTGAGGGCAAAAACATTCAGTACTTC. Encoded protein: CASSFAEGKNIQYF.

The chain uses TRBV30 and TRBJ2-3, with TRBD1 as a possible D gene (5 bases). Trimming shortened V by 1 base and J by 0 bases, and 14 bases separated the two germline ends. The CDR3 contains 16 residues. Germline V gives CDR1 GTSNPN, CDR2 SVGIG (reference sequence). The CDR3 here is CAWSAGPFGSTDTQYF. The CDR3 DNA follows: TGTGCCTGGAGTGCAGGGCCTTTCGGTAGCACAGATACGCAGTATTTT.

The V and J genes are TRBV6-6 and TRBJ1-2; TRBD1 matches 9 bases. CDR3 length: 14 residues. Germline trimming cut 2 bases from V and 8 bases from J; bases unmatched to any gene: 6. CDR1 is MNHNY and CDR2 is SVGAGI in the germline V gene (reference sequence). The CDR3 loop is CASSYKQGAGGYTF. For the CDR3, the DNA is TGTGCCAGCAGTTACAAACAGGGGGCAGGGGGCTACACCTTC.

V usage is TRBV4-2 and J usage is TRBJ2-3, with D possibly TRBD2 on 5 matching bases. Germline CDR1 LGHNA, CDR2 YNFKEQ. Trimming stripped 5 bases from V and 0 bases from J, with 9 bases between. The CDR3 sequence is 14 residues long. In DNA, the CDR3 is TGTGCCAGCAGCACACGGACTAGCACAGATACGCAGTATTTT. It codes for CASSTRTSTDTQYF.

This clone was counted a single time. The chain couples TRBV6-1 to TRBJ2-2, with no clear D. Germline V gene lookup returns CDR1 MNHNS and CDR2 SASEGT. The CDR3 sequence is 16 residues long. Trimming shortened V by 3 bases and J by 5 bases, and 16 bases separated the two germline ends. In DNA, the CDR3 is TGTGCCAGCAGTGACCGGGCCTTAATAAGGACCGGGGAGCTGTTTTTT. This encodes CASSDRALIRTGELFF.

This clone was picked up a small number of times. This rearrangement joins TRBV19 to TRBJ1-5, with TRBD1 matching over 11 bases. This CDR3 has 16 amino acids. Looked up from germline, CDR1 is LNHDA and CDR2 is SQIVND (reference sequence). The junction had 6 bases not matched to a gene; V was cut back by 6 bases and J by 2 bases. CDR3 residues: CASSGQGARGNQPQHF. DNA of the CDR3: TGTGCCAGTAGCGGACAGGGGGCTCGAGGCAATCAGCCCCAGCATTTT.

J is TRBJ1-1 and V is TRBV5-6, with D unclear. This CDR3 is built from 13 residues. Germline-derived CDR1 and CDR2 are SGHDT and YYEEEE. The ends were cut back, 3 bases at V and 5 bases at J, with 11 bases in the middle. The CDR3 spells CASSSIRGTEAFF. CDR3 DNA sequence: TGTGCCAGCAGCTCCATCCGAGGGACTGAAGCTTTCTTT.

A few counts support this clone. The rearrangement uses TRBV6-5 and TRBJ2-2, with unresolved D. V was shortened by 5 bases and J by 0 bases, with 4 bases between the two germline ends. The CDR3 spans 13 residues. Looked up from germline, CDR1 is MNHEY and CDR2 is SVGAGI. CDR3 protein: CASSPTNTGELFF. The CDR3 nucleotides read TGTGCCAGCAGTCCGACGAACACCGGGGAGCTGTTTTTT.

The CDR3, as DNA: TGCGCCAGCAGCTCTCGACAAGGCCAAAACATTCAGTACTTC. It yields the protein CASSSRQGQNIQYF. The V and J genes are TRBV5-1 and TRBJ2-4; no clear D gene. CDR1 is SGHRS and CDR2 is YFSETQ in the germline V gene. The ends were cut back, 3 bases at V and 5 bases at J, with 12 bases in the middle. This CDR3 region has 14 residues.

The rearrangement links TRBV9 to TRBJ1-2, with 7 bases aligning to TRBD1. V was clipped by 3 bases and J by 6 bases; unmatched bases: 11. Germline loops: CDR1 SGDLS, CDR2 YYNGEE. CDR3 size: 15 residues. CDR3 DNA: TGTGCCAGCAGCGCCTCCGGTAGGGGGCGCGATGGCTACACCTTC. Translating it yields CASSASGRGRDGYTF.

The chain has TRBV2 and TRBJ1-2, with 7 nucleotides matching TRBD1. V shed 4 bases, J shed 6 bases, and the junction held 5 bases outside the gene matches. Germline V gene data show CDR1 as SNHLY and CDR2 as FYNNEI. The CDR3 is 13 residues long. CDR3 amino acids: CASSVQQGHGYTF. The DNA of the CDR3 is TGTGCCAGCAGTGTTCAACAGGGGCATGGCTACACCTTC.

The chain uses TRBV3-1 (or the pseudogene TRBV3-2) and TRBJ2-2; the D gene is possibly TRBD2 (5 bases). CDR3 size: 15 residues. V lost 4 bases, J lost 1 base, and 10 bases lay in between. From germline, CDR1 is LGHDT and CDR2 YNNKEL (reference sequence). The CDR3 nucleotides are TGTGCCAGCAGCCCCCACGGACTGAACACCGGGGAGCTGTTTTTT. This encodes CASSPHGLNTGELFF.

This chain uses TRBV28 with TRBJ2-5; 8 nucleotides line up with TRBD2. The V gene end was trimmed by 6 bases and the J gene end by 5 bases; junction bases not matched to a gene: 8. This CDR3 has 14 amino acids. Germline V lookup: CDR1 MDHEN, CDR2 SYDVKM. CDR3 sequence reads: CASSPSGGRETQYF. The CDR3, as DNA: TGTGCCAGCAGCCCGAGCGGGGGCAGGGAGACCCAGTACTTC.

CDR3: CASSQVSLVTHNEQFF. DNA of the CDR3: TGCGCCAGCAGCCAAGTCTCACTGGTAACACATAATGAGCAGTTCTTC. The gene calls are TRBV4-1 and TRBJ2-1; D unclear. V was pared by 1 base and J by 7 bases, with 17 bases between. There are 16 residues in the CDR3. Per germline, CDR1 MGHRA and CDR2 YSYEKL.